These 2 T cell receptor beta chains came from one sample sequenced in a study of vaccination and CD4 T cells after COVID-19. Their specific antigens are unknown. Cultured CD4+ T-cell DNA underwent Oncomine TCR Beta short-read sequencing. From the PCR reads, TCRdb called clonotypes with MiXCR, one entry per CDR3 protein. The sample yields over 14,000 distinct CDR3 sequences, approximately 47% seen once. Described treatment: roughly 10-day PBMC culture with coronavirus spike peptide pools or control peptides (ViraFEST assay). Sequenced sample: CD4+ T cells from blood, cultured in vitro. These receptors all come from a human donor who had recovered from COVID-19.

This sequence joins TRBV10-3 and TRBJ1-1; D unresolved. The CDR3 covers 14 residues. V shed 3 bases and J shed 3 bases, with 11 bases lying between them. In germline, CDR1 is ENHRY, CDR2 SYGVKD. CDR3 in amino acids: CAISESVRDTEAFF. The CDR3, as DNA: TGTGCCATCAGTGAATCAGTGAGGGACACTGAAGCTTTCTTT.

V is TRBV12-3 or TRBV12-4 and J is TRBJ1-2; tentative D call: TRBD1 (6 bases). Trimming pared 5 bases from V and 3 bases from J, leaving 19 bases between. The CDR3 has 16 residues. Here the CDR3 DNA reads TGTGCCAGCAGTCAAGGGTCGGGAGGGGGTTACTATGGCTACACCTTC. This codes for CASSQGSGGGYYGYTF.